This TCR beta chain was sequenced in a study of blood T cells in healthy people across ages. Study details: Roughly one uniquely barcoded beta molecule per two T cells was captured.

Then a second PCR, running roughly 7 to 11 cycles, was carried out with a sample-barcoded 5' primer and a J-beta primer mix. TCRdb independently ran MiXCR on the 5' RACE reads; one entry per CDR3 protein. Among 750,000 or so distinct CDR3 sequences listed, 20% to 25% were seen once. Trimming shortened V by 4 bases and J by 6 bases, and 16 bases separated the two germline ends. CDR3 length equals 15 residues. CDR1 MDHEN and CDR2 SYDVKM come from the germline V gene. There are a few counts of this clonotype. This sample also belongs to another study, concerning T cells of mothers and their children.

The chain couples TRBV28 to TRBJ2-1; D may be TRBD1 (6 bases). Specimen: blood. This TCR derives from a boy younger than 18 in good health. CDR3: CASSSPPTGSNEQFF. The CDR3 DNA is TGTGCCAGCAGTTCTCCCCCCACAGGGAGCAATGAGCAGTTCTTC. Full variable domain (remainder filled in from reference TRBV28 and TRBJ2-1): DVKVTQSSRYLVKRTGEKVFLECVQDMDHENMFWYRQDPGLGLRLIYFSYDVKMKEKGDIPEGYSVSREKKERFSLILESASTNQTSMYLCASSSPPTGSNEQFFGPGTRLTVL.